Below, 7 T cell receptor beta chains from the same sample are listed, as sequenced in a study of blood T cell repertoires in COVID-19. Sequencing used immunoSEQ multiplex PCR; TCRdb keeps in-frame clones, though not all of them. The repertoire holds about 170,000 clones, with 92% as singletons. Sequenced material: peripheral blood. Receptors were obtained from a man aged 25-45 years with COVID-19, enrolled during active disease.

CDR3 in amino acids: CASSQDEGAGELFF. CDR3 nucleotides: TGTGCCAGCAGCCAAGACGAGGGAGCCGGGGAGCTGTTTTTT. This chain joins TRBV4-2 and TRBJ2-2, with D maybe TRBD2 (5 bases). V was shortened by 0 bases and J by 6 bases, with 8 bases between the two germline ends. CDR1 is LGHNA and CDR2 is YNFKEQ in the germline V gene. The CDR3 has 14 residues.

In this sample, this clone turned up once. V gene TRBV10-3 combines with J gene TRBJ2-1, with D uncertain. The germline V gene encodes CDR1 ENHRY and CDR2 SYGVKD. The CDR3 extends over 14 amino acids. V was shortened by 2 bases and J by 8 bases, with 13 bases between the two germline ends. The CDR3 region has the DNA TGTGCCATCAGTGAGGGCCGCCCAGGCGATGAGCAGTTCTTC. It translates to CAISEGRPGDEQFF.

The chain combines TRBV4-2 with TRBJ2-7; D gene unclear. The germline gives CDR1 LGHNA, CDR2 YNFKEQ. The CDR3 is 14 residues long. The V end lost 0 bases, the J end lost 2 bases, and 8 bases lay between the germline ends. CDR3 amino acids: CASSQERLAYEQYF. Here the CDR3 DNA reads TGTGCCAGCAGCCAAGAGCGGCTAGCCTACGAGCAGTACTTC.

The chain employs TRBV4-3 and TRBJ2-1; 12 bases are shared with TRBD2. Germline V CDR1 and CDR2: LGHNA, YSLEER. The CDR3 consists of 15 residues. V lost 5 bases and J lost 5; bases outside the gene matches: 4. The CDR3 region has the DNA TGCGCCAGCAGCACTCTAGCGGGGGGGCACAATGAGCAGTTCTTC. It specifies CASSTLAGGHNEQFF.

The chain has TRBV19 and TRBJ1-2; TRBD1 aligns across 7 bases. The CDR3 spans 16 residues. With 3 bases clipped from V and 7 bases from J, the junction kept 14 bases outside the gene matches. Germline V gene sequence: CDR1 LNHDA, CDR2 SQIVND (reference sequence). DNA for the CDR3: TGTGCCAGTAGTATCTACGGGACAGCCACTTCGGGTGGCTACACCTTC. This encodes CASSIYGTATSGGYTF.

This clone has a single count. This rearrangement joins TRBV9 to TRBJ2-5; 10 bases are shared with TRBD2. The J segment lost 4 bases and the V segment lost 2 bases, leaving 2 bases of the junction unmatched. Germline V gives CDR1 SGDLS, CDR2 YYNGEE. CDR3 size: 14 residues. CDR3 nucleotides: TGTGCCAGCAGCGTTAGCGGGGGGCCAGAGACCCAGTACTTC. This sequence encodes CASSVSGGPETQYF.

The J gene is TRBJ2-1, the V gene TRBV18; possible D gene TRBD2, 5 bases. Trimming removed 0 bases at V and 0 bases at J, with 12 bases between. Per germline, CDR1 KGHSH and CDR2 LQKENI. This CDR3 is 17 amino acids long. DNA for the CDR3: TGTGCCAGCTCACCACCTTCGTCGGGGAGCTCCTACAATGAGCAGTTCTTC. It encodes CASSPPSSGSSYNEQFF.